This T cell receptor beta chain was obtained from a study of radiotherapy plus CTLA-4 blockade in lung cancer. Some clones are missing from TCRdb's copy, which holds only in-frame ones; the method was immunoSEQ multiplex PCR. The sample has roughly 130,000 clones; around 89% are singletons. This CDR3 has 18 residues. CDR1 LGHNA and CDR2 YNFKEQ come from the germline V gene. V gave up 1 base and J gave up 0 bases, with 18 bases separating them. The material sequenced was peripheral blood, taken from a patient treated with radiotherapy plus ipilimumab. The receptor comes from a human donor with non-small cell lung cancer that progressed on radiotherapy plus ipilimumab. The chain employs TRBV4-2 and TRBJ1-1; TRBD1 is a possible D gene (5 bases). This CDR3 reads CASSQAGTGPPVNTEAFF. Written as DNA, the CDR3 is TGTGCCAGCAGCCAAGCGGGGACGGGACCACCCGTGAACACTGAAGCTTTCTTT.